These 10 T cell receptor beta chains were all obtained from the same sample, sequenced in a study of T cells in women clearing cervical HPV infection. Clones were sequenced by immunoSEQ multiplex PCR, and TCRdb holds only the in-frame ones, with some missing. The sample table includes tens of thousands of clones. Material for sequencing was blood buffy coat. These receptors all come from a woman between 18 and 70 years old with a cervical HPV16 infection that either progressed to CIN3+ or cleared (not recorded which).

Of note for this clone: The CDR3 end is not reached by the read, which stops 3 residues before it; the germline J gene fills it in. The chain joins TRBV12-3 or TRBV12-4 to TRBJ1-4; D is unresolved. The CDR3 loop spans 15 amino acids. Trimming took off 5 bases at V and 0 bases at J, with 10 bases between the two ends. The CDR3 bases that were read are TGTGCCAGCAGTCCCCCACAGCCAACTAATGAAAAA. The encoded protein is CASSPPQPTNEK. The whole CDR3 is CASSPPQPTNEKLFF.

About this clone itself: The CDR3 extends 3 residues past the end of the read, so its final part is completed from the germline J gene. This chain uses TRBV5-1 with TRBJ1-4; TRBD1 aligns across 11 bases. This CDR3 contains 16 residues. V lost 3 bases to trimming and J lost 3 bases; unmatched junction nucleotides: 4. CDR1 and CDR2 from the germline V gene are SGHRS and YFSETQ. The CDR3 bases that were read are TGCGCCAGCAGCTCCGGGACAGGGGGGGCTAATGAAAAA. The encoded protein is CASSSGTGGANEK. In full, the CDR3 is CASSSGTGGANEKLFF. Together with reference TRBV5-1 and TRBJ1-4, the CDR3 gives the full variable domain: KAGVTQTPRYLIKTRGQQVTLSCSPISGHRSVSWYQQTPGQGLQFLFEYFSETQRNKGNFPGRFSGRQFSNSRSEMNVSTLELGDSALYLCASSSGTGGANEKLFFGSGTQLSVL.

Worth noting for this clone: The read is 3 residues too short to cover the CDR3 end, so that end is filled in from the germline J gene. The chain employs TRBV6-4 and TRBJ2-3, with 9 bases fitting TRBD1. Per germline, CDR1 MRHNA and CDR2 SNTAGT. There are 20 residues in the CDR3. The trim removed 0 bases at V and 3 bases at J, leaving 16 bases unmatched. The sequenced part of the CDR3 DNA is TGTGCCAGCAGTGACTCGCCGCCTCGATTTCCGGGACAGGGTACAGATACG. As protein: CASSDSPPRFPGQGTDT. The CDR3 in full is CASSDSPPRFPGQGTDTQYF.

Concerning this clone: Relative to the germline gene, one junction end is altered; a read error may explain this. The CDR3 end is not reached by the read, which stops 3 residues before it; the germline J gene fills it in. J is TRBJ1-3 and V is TRBV19; perhaps TRBD1 as D (5 bases). The CDR3 contains 13 residues. CDR1 is LNHDA, CDR2 SQIVND, per germline (reference sequence). The covered CDR3 bases are TGTGCCGCCAGGAAGGTGGGGGGAAACACT. It codes for CAARKVGGNT. The full-length CDR3 reads as CAARKVGGNTIYF.

Comment on this clone: Coverage ceases 3 residues before the CDR3 finishes, and the germline J gene fills in the end. The chain uses TRBV19 and TRBJ1-2; 7 bases match TRBD1. Germline V gene lookup returns CDR1 LNHDA and CDR2 SQIVND (reference sequence). The CDR3 is made up of 14 amino acids. V was clipped by 3 bases and J by 6 bases; unmatched bases: 7. The CDR3 loop reads CASSIRGGENGYTF. CDR3 DNA, as far as it was read: TGTGCCAGTAGTATCCGAGGGGGCGAGAATGGC.

As to this clone: The read comes to an end 3 residues before the CDR3 does, leaving the germline J gene to fill in the end. V gene TRBV19 combines with J gene TRBJ1-2; 7 nucleotides line up with TRBD1. This CDR3 is built from 14 residues. J lost 0 bases, V lost 5 bases, and 3 bases had no gene match. Germline CDR1 LNHDA, CDR2 SQIVND (reference sequence). The CDR3 sequence: CASSSGGSNYGYTF. CDR3 bases read: TGTGCCAGTAGTTCAGGGGGATCTAACTATGGC.

As concerns this clone: Read coverage stops 3 residues before the CDR3 terminus; the germline J gene supplies the remainder. The chain couples TRBV7-6 to TRBJ1-3; 7 bases match TRBD1. The J segment lost 3 bases and the V segment lost 4 bases, leaving 9 bases of the junction unmatched. The CDR3 has 16 amino acids. Germline lookup yields CDR1 SGHVS and CDR2 FNYEAQ. The CDR3 spells CASSSSTGFRGNTIYF. CDR3 DNA, as far as it was read: TGTGCCAGCAGCTCGTCGACAGGGTTTCGTGGAAACACC. Variable domain in full (rest from reference TRBV7-6 and TRBJ1-3): GAGVSQSPRYKVTKRGQDVALRCDPISGHVSLYWYRQALGQGPEFLTYFNYEAQQDKSGLPNDRFSAERPEGSISTLTIQRTEQRDSAMYRCASSSSTGFRGNTIYFGEGSWLTVV.

Worth noting for this clone: The read ends 3 residues shy of where the CDR3 ends; the end is completed using the germline J gene. This chain connects TRBV30 to TRBJ1-2; possible D gene TRBD1, 5 bases. V gave up 4 bases and J gave up 4 bases, with 13 bases separating them. Germline CDR1 is GTSNPN and CDR2 is SVGIG (reference sequence). There are 13 residues in the CDR3. The sequenced part of the CDR3 DNA is TGTGCCTGGACCAAAGGGGAGGCCTATGGC. Its translation is CAWTKGEAYG. The full CDR3 is CAWTKGEAYGYTF.

With regard to this clone: With the read ending 3 residues before the CDR3 end, the germline J gene is used to fill in that end. The V call is TRBV10-3, the J call TRBJ2-1; 10 bases match TRBD2. Germline V gene sequence: CDR1 ENHRY, CDR2 SYGVKD. The ends lost 5 bases at V and 4 bases at J; junction bases unmatched: 5. The CDR3 contains 15 residues. The CDR3 here is CAISWTSGLYNEQFF. CDR3 bases read: TGTGCCATCAGTTGGACTAGCGGACTATACAATGAG.

With respect to this clone: Coverage ceases 3 residues before the CDR3 finishes, and the germline J gene fills in the end. The genes are TRBV14 and TRBJ1-2, with D unclear. The germline V gene has CDR1 SGHDN and CDR2 FVKESK. V was shortened by 1 base and J by 2 bases, with 5 bases between the two germline ends. The CDR3 is 13 amino acids. The sequenced CDR3 bases are TGTGCCAGCAGCCAAGCGGTAAACTATGGC. Translation gives CASSQAVNYG. The whole CDR3 sequence is CASSQAVNYGYTF.